A single sample gave rise to the 23 T cell receptor beta chains below, sequenced in a study of T cells after somatic rescue of genetic block. Libraries were prepared by immunoSEQ multiplex PCR; TCRdb keeps only in-frame clonotypes and omits some of them. The profile shows 85,000 to 100,000 clones, about nine tenths of them singletons. The sequencing sample was made of peripheral blood mononuclear cells (PBMCs). The receptors stem from a woman aged 18 to 35.

The gene calls are TRBV27 and TRBJ2-1, with D perhaps TRBD2 (6 bases). The length of the CDR3 is 16 residues. The V and J ends lost 0 bases and 7 bases respectively, with 16 bases between them. Germline CDR1 and CDR2: MNHEY and SMNVEV (reference sequence). The CDR3, as DNA: TGTGCCAGCAGTTTATCGGGTGGAGAGGGGAGGAATGAGCAGTTCTTC. Translating gives CASSLSGGEGRNEQFF.

The V gene is TRBV19, the J gene TRBJ2-1, with TRBD1 matching 7 bases. The V and J ends lost 7 bases and 0 bases, in that order; junction bases with no gene match: 6. Germline CDR1 and CDR2: LNHDA and SQIVND (reference sequence). The CDR3 is made up of 15 amino acids. The CDR3, as DNA: TGTGCCAGTAACCCGGACAGGAGCTCCTACAATGAGCAGTTCTTC. This encodes CASNPDRSSYNEQFF.

The chain carries TRBV19 and TRBJ1-5; D perhaps matches TRBD1 (6 bases). The CDR3 loop spans 14 amino acids. V dropped 10 bases and J dropped 0 bases, with 13 bases sitting between them. Germline V CDR1 and CDR2: LNHDA, SQIVND (reference sequence). The CDR3 nucleotides read TGTGCCACCCGGACAGATTATAGCAATCAGCCCCAGCATTTT. This sequence encodes CATRTDYSNQPQHF.

The chain has TRBV15 and TRBJ1-1, with no clear D. The CDR3 consists of 13 residues. Trimming stripped 1 base from V and 1 base from J, with 4 bases between. Germline loops: CDR1 LNHNV, CDR2 YYDKDF (reference sequence). For the CDR3, the DNA is TGTGCCACCAGCAGAGGGTGGAACACTGAAGCTTTCTTT. It yields the protein CATSRGWNTEAFF.

The V and J genes are TRBV5-5 and TRBJ2-3; D not resolved. The V end lost 3 bases, the J end lost 9 bases, and 17 bases lay between the germline ends. The length of the CDR3 is 14 residues. The germline gives CDR1 SGHKS, CDR2 YYEKEE (reference sequence). In nucleotides, the CDR3 is TGTGCCAGCAGCTCCCCCGACTCTCTGGGGACGCAGTATTTT. Protein: CASSSPDSLGTQYF.

The rearrangement links TRBV9 to TRBJ2-1; D is unclear. CDR3 length: 15 residues. Germline loops: CDR1 SGDLS, CDR2 YYNGEE. V lost 0 bases, J lost 7 bases, and 14 bases lay in between. CDR3 region: CASSVVSGFSNEQFF. CDR3 DNA: TGTGCCAGCAGCGTAGTAAGTGGGTTTAGTAATGAGCAGTTCTTC.

This clone has a handful of counts. V usage is TRBV6-1 and J usage is TRBJ1-3, with D possibly matching TRBD1 (6 bases). Germline assignment: CDR1 MNHNS and CDR2 SASEGT. The CDR3 covers 16 residues. V lost 1 base and J 1 base, leaving 11 bases between the germline ends. For the CDR3, the DNA is TGTGCCAGCAGTGAAGAACCAGGGGCGTCTGGAAACACCATATATTTT. This sequence encodes CASSEEPGASGNTIYF.

The CDR3 loop reads CASSTHGGAARYTEAFF. CDR3 coding DNA: TGTGCCAGTAGTACCCACGGCGGGGCGGCGAGATACACTGAAGCTTTCTTT. The chain links TRBV19 to TRBJ1-1; tentative D call: TRBD1 (5 bases). Trimming pared 4 bases from V and 3 bases from J, leaving 21 bases between. Germline V CDR1 and CDR2: LNHDA, SQIVND (reference sequence). The CDR3 is 17 amino acids. The variable domain in full, completed from reference TRBV19 and TRBJ1-1, reads DGGITQSPKYLFRKEGQNVTLSCEQNLNHDAMYWYRQDPGQGLRLIYYSQIVNDFQKGDIAEGYSVSREKKESFPLTVTSAQKNPTAFYLCASSTHGGAARYTEAFFGQGTRLTVV.

The CDR3 is CASSLVGTHEQYF. Here the CDR3 DNA reads TGTGCCAGCAGCTTAGTAGGGACCCACGAGCAGTACTTC. The chain combines TRBV7-9 with TRBJ2-7; D tentatively fits TRBD1 or TRBD2 (5 bases each). CDR1 SEHNR and CDR2 FQNEAQ come from the germline V gene (reference sequence). V lost 1 base, J lost 5 bases, and 9 bases lay in between. This CDR3 is built from 13 residues.

The rearrangement links TRBV7-8 to TRBJ2-1; 11 bases map to TRBD1. Per germline, CDR1 SGHVS and CDR2 FQNEAQ. The CDR3 has 17 amino acids. The J segment lost 9 bases and the V segment lost 5 bases, leaving 15 bases of the junction unmatched. The CDR3 spells CASSLRGVGQGEGEQFF. CDR3 DNA: TGTGCCAGCAGCCTTAGAGGAGTGGGACAGGGGGAGGGTGAGCAGTTCTTC.

This chain links TRBV4-1 with TRBJ2-1; perhaps TRBD2 as D (5 bases). Trimming took off 7 bases at V and 0 bases at J, with 10 bases between the two ends. The CDR3 spans 14 residues. Germline V lookup: CDR1 MGHRA, CDR2 YSYEKL. DNA for the CDR3: TGCGCCAGCAATAGCGCAAACTCCTACAATGAGCAGTTCTTC. This encodes CASNSANSYNEQFF.

V is TRBV2 and J is TRBJ2-1; D not resolved. V was trimmed by 6 bases and J by 9 bases, leaving 9 bases between them. The CDR3 covers 11 residues. Germline CDR1 SNHLY, CDR2 FYNNEI. In nucleotides, the CDR3 is TGTGCCAGCAGGGCAACGGGTGAGCAGTTCTTC. The encoded protein is CASRATGEQFF.

The V call is TRBV7-3, the J call TRBJ2-3; D not resolved. V shed 5 bases and J shed 1 base, with 22 bases lying between them. CDR3 length: 18 residues. Germline V gene lookup returns CDR1 SGHTA and CDR2 FQGTGA. The CDR3 protein is CASSLLWSGRGGTDTQYF. CDR3 nucleotides: TGTGCCAGCAGCCTACTGTGGAGTGGCCGTGGGGGCACAGATACGCAGTATTTT.

The chain uses TRBV27 and TRBJ2-5, with D possibly TRBD2 on 5 matching bases. This CDR3 spans 12 amino acids. Germline CDR1 and CDR2: MNHEY and SMNVEV (reference sequence). V shed 5 bases and J shed 11 bases, with 15 bases lying between them. The CDR3 coding sequence is TGTGCCAGCAGTCCCACTAATGGGGAGCAGTACTTC. Its translation is CASSPTNGEQYF.

This clone came up once. This chain links TRBV4-3 with TRBJ1-4; D unclear. V was clipped by 1 base and J by 7 bases, with 13 bases between them. The CDR3 sequence is 15 residues long. Germline assignment: CDR1 LGHNA and CDR2 YSLEER. CDR3 in DNA: TGCGCCAGCAGCCAAGGGCGGTTGTCCGCTGAAAAACTGTTTTTT. Translated, it gives CASSQGRLSAEKLFF.

This clone was recorded only once. The genes are TRBV7-2 and TRBJ2-7; D might be TRBD1 (6 bases). The germline CDR1 and CDR2 sequences are SGHTA and FQGNSA. V lost 5 bases and J lost 4, with 12 bases in between. CDR3 size: 13 residues. This CDR3 is CASSLLQGYEQYF. DNA of the CDR3: TGTGCCAGCAGCCTCCTCCAGGGGTACGAGCAGTACTTC.

The chain is built from TRBV6-1 and TRBJ2-7; D ambiguous. The CDR3 runs 11 residues. CDR1 and CDR2 from the germline V gene are MNHNS and SASEGT. V dropped 8 bases and J dropped 4 bases, with 9 bases sitting between them. Here the CDR3 reads CASSLVYEQYF. The CDR3, as DNA: TGTGCCAGCTCTCTTGTTTACGAGCAGTACTTC.

The chain has TRBV27 and TRBJ1-5; D possibly corresponds to TRBD1 (6 bases). The CDR3 is 14 amino acids. V was cut by 3 bases and J by 6 bases, with 12 bases left in between. Germline CDR1 and CDR2: MNHEY and SMNVEV (reference sequence). CDR3 sequence reads: CASSFGGGSQPQHF. Here the CDR3 DNA reads TGTGCCAGCAGTTTTGGAGGGGGGAGTCAGCCCCAGCATTTT.

This clone was picked up a small number of times. The chain is built from TRBV5-5 and TRBJ1-1; tentatively, D is TRBD1 (6 bases). Germline V lookup: CDR1 SGHKS, CDR2 YYEKEE (reference sequence). CDR3 length equals 15 residues. Trimming took 2 bases from V and 5 from J, leaving 16 bases between them. The CDR3 nucleotides are TGTGCCAGCAGCTTACAGGGTGAAGTTAGGACTGAAGCTTTCTTT. Protein: CASSLQGEVRTEAFF.

This chain connects TRBV7-2 to TRBJ2-7, with D perhaps assigned TRBD1 or TRBD2 (5 bases each). V was clipped by 8 bases and J by 0 bases, with 11 bases between them. The germline V gene has CDR1 SGHTA and CDR2 FQGNSA. The CDR3 length is 13 residues. The CDR3 DNA follows: TGTGCCAGCGGGACCGATAGCTCCTACGAGCAGTACTTC. Amino acid sequence: CASGTDSSYEQYF. The whole variable domain, remainder taken from reference TRBV7-2 and TRBJ2-7, is GAGVSQSPSNKVTEKGKDVELRCDPISGHTALYWYRQSLGQGLEFLIYFQGNSAPDKSGLPSDRFSAERTGGSVSTLTIQRTQQEDSAVYLCASGTDSSYEQYFGPGTRLTVT.

The chain joins TRBV28 to TRBJ1-1, with a tentative D call TRBD1 (6 bases). This CDR3 contains 13 residues. Germline V lookup: CDR1 MDHEN, CDR2 SYDVKM. Between the trimmed V and J ends, which lost 6 bases and 4 bases, there was a span of 12 bases. The CDR3: CASSLQGPTEAFF. The CDR3 DNA sequence: TGTGCCAGCAGCTTACAGGGACCCACTGAAGCTTTCTTT.

This sequence joins TRBV7-3 and TRBJ2-7; either TRBD1 or TRBD2 may supply D (5 bases each). Germline values: CDR1 SGHTA, CDR2 FQGTGA. The CDR3 contains 13 residues. The V end was cut by 8 bases, the J end by 2 bases, with 13 bases between. CDR3 in amino acids: CASGDGETYEQYF. CDR3 in DNA: TGTGCCAGCGGGGACGGAGAGACCTACGAGCAGTACTTC.

This clone appeared once. The genes are TRBV5-1 and TRBJ2-5; weak D call: TRBD2 (6 bases). V dropped 0 bases and J dropped 4 bases, with 16 bases sitting between them. CDR1 and CDR2 from the germline V gene are SGHRS and YFSETQ. The CDR3 spans 16 residues. As DNA, the CDR3 is TGCGCCAGCAGCTTGGCTCCGGGAGTGGTGAGAGAGACCCAGTACTTC. Protein: CASSLAPGVVRETQYF. Combining the CDR3 with reference TRBV5-1 and TRBJ2-5 gives the whole variable domain KAGVTQTPRYLIKTRGQQVTLSCSPISGHRSVSWYQQTPGQGLQFLFEYFSETQRNKGNFPGRFSGRQFSNSRSEMNVSTLELGDSALYLCASSLAPGVVRETQYFGPGTRLLVL.